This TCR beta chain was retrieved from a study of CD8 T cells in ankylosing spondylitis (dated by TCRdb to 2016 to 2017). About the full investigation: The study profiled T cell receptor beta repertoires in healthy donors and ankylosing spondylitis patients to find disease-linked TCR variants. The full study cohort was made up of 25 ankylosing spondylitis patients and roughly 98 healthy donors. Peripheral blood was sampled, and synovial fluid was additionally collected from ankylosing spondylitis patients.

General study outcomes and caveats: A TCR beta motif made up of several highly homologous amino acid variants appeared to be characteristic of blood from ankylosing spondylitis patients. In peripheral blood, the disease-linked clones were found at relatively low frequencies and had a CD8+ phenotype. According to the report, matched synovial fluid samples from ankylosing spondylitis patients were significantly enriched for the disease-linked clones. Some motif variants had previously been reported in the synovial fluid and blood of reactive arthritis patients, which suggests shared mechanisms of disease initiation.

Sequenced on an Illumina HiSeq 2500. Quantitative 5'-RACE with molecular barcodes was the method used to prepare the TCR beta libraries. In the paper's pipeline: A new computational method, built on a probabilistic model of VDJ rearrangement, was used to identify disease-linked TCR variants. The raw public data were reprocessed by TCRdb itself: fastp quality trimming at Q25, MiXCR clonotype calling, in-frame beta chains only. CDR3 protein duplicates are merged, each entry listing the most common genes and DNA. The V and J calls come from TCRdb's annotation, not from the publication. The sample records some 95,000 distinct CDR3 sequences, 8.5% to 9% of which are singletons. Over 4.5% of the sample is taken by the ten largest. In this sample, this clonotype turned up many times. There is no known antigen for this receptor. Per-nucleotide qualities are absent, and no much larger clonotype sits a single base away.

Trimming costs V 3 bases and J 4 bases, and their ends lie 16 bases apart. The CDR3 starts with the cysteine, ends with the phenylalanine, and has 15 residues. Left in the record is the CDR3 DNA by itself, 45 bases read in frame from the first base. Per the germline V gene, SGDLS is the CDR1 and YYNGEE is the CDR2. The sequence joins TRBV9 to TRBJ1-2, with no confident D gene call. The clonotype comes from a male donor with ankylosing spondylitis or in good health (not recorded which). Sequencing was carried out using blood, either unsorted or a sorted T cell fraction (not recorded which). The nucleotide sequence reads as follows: TGTGCCAGCAGCGCCAGCCCGGACCGTGTCTATGGCTACACCTTC. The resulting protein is CASSASPDRVYGYTF.